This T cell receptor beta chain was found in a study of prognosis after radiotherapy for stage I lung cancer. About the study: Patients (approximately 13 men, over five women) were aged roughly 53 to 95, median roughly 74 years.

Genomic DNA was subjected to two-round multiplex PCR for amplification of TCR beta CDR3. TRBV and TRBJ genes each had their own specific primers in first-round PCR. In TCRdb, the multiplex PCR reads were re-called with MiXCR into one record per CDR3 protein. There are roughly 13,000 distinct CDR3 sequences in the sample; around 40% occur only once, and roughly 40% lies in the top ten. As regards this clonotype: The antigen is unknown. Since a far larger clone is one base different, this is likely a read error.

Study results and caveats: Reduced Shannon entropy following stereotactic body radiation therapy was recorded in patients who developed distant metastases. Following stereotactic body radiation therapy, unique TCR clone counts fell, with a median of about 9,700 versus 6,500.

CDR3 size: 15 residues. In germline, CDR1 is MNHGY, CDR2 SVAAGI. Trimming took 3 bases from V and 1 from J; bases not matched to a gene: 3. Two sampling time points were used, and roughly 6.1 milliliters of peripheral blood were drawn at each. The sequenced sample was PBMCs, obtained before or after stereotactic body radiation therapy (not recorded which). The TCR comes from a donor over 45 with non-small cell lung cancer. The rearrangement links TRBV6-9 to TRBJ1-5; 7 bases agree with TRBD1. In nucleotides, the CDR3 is TGTGCCAGCAGTTACACAGGGGCGAGCAATCAGCCCCAGCATTTT. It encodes CASSYTGASNQPQHF.